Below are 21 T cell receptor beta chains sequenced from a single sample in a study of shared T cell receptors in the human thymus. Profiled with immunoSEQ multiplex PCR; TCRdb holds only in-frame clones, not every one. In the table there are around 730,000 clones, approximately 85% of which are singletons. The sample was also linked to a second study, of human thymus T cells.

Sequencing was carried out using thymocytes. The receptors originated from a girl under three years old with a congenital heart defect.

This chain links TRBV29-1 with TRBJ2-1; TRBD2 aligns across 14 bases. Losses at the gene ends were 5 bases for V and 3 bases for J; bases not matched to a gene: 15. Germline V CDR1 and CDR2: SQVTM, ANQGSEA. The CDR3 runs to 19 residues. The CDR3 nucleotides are TGCAGCGTTTCCCAGTTTGGACTAGCGGGGGGTCCCTTCTACAATGAGCAGTTCTTC. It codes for CSVSQFGLAGGPFYNEQFF.

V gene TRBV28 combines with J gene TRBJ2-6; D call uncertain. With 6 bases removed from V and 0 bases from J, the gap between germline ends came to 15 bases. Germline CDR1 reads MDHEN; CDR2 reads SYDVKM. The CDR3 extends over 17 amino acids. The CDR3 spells CASSAQSACSGANVLTF. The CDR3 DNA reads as TGTGCCAGCAGCGCCCAGTCAGCGTGCTCTGGGGCCAACGTCCTGACTTTC. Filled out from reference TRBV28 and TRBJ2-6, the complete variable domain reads DVKVTQSSRYLVKRTGEKVFLECVQDMDHENMFWYRQDPGLGLRLIYFSYDVKMKEKGDIPEGYSVSREKKERFSLILESASTNQTSMYLCASSAQSACSGANVLTFGAGSRLTVL.

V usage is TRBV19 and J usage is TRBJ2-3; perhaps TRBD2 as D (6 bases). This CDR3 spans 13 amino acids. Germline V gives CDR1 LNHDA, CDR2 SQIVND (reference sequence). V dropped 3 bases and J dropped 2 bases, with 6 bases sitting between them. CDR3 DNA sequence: TGTGCCAGTAGTATGGGACTCACAGATACGCAGTATTTT. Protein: CASSMGLTDTQYF.

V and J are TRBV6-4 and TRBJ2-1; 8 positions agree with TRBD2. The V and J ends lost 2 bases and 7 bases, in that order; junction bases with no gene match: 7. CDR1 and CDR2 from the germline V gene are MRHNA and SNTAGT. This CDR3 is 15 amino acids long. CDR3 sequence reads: CASSDHTGGLNEQFF. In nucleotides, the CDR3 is TGTGCCAGCAGTGACCACACGGGGGGGCTGAATGAGCAGTTCTTC.

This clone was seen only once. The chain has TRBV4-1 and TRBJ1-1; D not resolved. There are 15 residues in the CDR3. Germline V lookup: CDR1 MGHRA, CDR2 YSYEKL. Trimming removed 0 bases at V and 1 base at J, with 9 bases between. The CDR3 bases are TGCGCCAGCAGCCAAGATTGGAGGAAGAACACTGAAGCTTTCTTT. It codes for CASSQDWRKNTEAFF.

The CDR3 sequence: CATVRDSGNTIYF. The CDR3 bases are TGCGCCACGGTGAGGGACTCTGGAAACACCATATATTTT. The V gene is TRBV10-2, the J gene TRBJ1-3; D gene uncertain. CDR3 length equals 13 residues. From germline, CDR1 is WSHSY and CDR2 SAAADI. The germline V and J ends were trimmed by 10 bases and 0 bases, with 10 bases remaining between them.

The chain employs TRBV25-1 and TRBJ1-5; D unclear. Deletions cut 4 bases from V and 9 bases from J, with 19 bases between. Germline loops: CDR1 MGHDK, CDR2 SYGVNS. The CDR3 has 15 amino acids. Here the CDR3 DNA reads TGTGCCAGCAGTGTACCAACATCCGTGGAGCGGCCCCAGCATTTT. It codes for CASSVPTSVERPQHF.

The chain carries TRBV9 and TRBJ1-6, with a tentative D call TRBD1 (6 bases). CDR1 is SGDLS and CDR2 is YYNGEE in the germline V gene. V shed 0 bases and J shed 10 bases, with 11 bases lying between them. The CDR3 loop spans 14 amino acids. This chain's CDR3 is CASSVVATGSPLHF. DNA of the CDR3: TGTGCCAGCAGCGTAGTGGCCACAGGGTCACCCCTCCACTTT.

The CDR3 coding sequence is TGTGCCAGCAGCCTCAGGACCCCGGGGTCCCACGGGTGCCGGATGGATGAGCAGTTCTTC. It encodes CASSLRTPGSHGCRMDEQFF. V is TRBV4-2 and J is TRBJ2-1, with D possibly being TRBD2 (5 bases). V dropped 4 bases and J dropped 8 bases, with 33 bases sitting between them. This CDR3 has 20 residues. Germline CDR1 and CDR2: LGHNA and YNFKEQ.

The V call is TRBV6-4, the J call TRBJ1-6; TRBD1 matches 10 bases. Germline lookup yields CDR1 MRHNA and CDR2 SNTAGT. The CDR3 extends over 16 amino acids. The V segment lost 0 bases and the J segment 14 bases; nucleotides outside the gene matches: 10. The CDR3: CASSDSADRGFQALHF. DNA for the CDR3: TGTGCCAGCAGTGACTCGGCGGACAGGGGGTTTCAAGCCCTCCACTTT.

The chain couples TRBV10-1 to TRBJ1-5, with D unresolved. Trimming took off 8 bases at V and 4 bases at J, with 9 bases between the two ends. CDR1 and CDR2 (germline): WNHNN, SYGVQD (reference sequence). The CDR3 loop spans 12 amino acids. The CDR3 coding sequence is TGCGCCAGCGGAGCGGGGAATCAGCCCCAGCATTTT. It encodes CASGAGNQPQHF.

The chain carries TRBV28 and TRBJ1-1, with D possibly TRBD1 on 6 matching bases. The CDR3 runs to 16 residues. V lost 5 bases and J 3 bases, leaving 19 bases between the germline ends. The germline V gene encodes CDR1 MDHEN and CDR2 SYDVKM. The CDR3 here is CASSPSLVGADTEAFF. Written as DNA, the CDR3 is TGTGCCAGCAGTCCTAGTCTCGTGGGGGCGGACACTGAAGCTTTCTTT. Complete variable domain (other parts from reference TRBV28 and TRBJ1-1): DVKVTQSSRYLVKRTGEKVFLECVQDMDHENMFWYRQDPGLGLRLIYFSYDVKMKEKGDIPEGYSVSREKKERFSLILESASTNQTSMYLCASSPSLVGADTEAFFGQGTRLTVV.

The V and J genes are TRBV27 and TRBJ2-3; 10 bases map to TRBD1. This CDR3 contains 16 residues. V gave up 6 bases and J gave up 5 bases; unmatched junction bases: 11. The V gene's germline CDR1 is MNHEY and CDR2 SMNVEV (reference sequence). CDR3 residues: CASRKDTRDRGDTQYF. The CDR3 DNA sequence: TGTGCCAGCAGGAAGGACACCCGGGACAGGGGAGATACGCAGTATTTT.

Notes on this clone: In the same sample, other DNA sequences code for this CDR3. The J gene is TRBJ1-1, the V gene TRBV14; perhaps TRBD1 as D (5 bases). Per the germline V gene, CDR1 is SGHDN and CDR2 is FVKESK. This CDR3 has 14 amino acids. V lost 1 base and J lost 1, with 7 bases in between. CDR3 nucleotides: TGTGCCAGCAGCCAAGGGGGCAGGAACACTGAAGCTTTCTTT. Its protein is CASSQGGRNTEAFF.

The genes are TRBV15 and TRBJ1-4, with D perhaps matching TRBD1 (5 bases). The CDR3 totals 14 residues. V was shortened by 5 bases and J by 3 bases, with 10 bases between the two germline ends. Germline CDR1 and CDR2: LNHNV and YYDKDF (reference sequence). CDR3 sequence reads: CATSLRASNEKLFF. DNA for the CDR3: TGTGCCACCAGCCTCAGGGCTTCTAATGAAAAACTGTTTTTT.

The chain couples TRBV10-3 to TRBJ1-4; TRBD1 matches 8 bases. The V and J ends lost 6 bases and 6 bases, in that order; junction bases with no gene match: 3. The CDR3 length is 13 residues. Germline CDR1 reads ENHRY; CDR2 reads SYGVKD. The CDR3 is CAIRAGGDEKLFF. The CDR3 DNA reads TGTGCCATCAGGGCAGGGGGCGATGAAAAACTGTTTTTT.

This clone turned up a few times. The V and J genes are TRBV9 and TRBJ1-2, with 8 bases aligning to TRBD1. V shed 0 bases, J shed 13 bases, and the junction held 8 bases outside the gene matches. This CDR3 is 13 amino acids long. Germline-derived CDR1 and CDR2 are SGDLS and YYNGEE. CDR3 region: CASSVGAGGASTF. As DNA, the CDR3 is TGTGCCAGCAGCGTAGGAGCAGGGGGCGCGTCCACCTTC. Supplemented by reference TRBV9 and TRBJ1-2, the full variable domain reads DSGVTQTPKHLITATGQRVTLRCSPRSGDLSVYWYQQSLDQGLQFLIQYYNGEERAKGNILERFSAQQFPDLHSELNLSSLELGDSALYFCASSVGAGGASTFGSGTRLTVV.

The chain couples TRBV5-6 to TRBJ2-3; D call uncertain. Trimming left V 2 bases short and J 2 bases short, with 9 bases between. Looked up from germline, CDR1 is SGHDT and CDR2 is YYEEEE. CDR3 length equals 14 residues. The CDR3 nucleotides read TGTGCCAGCAGCTTTCTGCGGTTCACAGATACGCAGTATTTT. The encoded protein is CASSFLRFTDTQYF.

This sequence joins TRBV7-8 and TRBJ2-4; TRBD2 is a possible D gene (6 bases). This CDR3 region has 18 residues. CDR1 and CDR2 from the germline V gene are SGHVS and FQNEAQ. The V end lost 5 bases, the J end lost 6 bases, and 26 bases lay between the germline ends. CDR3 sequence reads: CASSDQTTLGGFRNIQYF. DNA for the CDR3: TGTGCCAGCAGCGACCAAACTACCCTGGGGGGTTTCCGAAACATTCAGTACTTC. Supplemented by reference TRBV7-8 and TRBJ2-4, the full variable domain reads GAGVSQSPRYKVAKRGQDVALRCDPISGHVSLFWYQQALGQGPEFLTYFQNEAQLDKSGLPSDRFFAERPEGSVSTLKIQRTQQEDSAVYLCASSDQTTLGGFRNIQYFGAGTRLSVL.

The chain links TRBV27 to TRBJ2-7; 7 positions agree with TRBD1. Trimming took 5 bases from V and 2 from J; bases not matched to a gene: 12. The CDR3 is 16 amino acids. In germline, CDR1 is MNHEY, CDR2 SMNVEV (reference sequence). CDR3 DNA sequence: TGTGCCAGCAGTAAACAAAGGACAGGATCGGCCTACGAGCAGTACTTC. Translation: CASSKQRTGSAYEQYF.

In DNA, the CDR3 is TGTGCCACCCGGACAGGGCAAGAGACCCAGTACTTC. This codes for CATRTGQETQYF. This chain uses TRBV6-1 with TRBJ2-5, with TRBD1 identical over 8 bases. This CDR3 comprises 12 residues. Unmatched junction bases numbered 3, after V lost 10 bases and J lost 2 bases. Germline values: CDR1 MNHNS, CDR2 SASEGT.